The subject of this entry is one TCR beta chain. Antigen unknown. Built from TCR beta cDNA, the libraries had unique molecular identifiers in them. TCRdb reanalysed the PCR reads using MiXCR and keeps one entry per CDR3 protein. The sample records roughly 570,000 distinct CDR3 sequences, 34% being singletons. These data belong to a study of post-analysis software for immune sequencing data. Study-level results: Significantly lower normalized Chao1 diversity was found in patients with multiple sclerosis relative to controls.

The receptor was derived from a girl under 18 with multiple sclerosis. Sequencing used blood.

In nucleotides, the CDR3 is TGTGCCAGCTCACCCACGGGGAAGACCCACAATGAGCAGTTCTTC. The encoded protein is CASSPTGKTHNEQFF. The chain employs TRBV18 and TRBJ2-1; a weak D match, TRBD2 (5 bases). Germline lookup yields CDR1 KGHSH and CDR2 LQKENI. CDR3 size: 15 residues. Between the trimmed V and J ends, which lost 3 bases and 5 bases, there was a span of 14 bases.